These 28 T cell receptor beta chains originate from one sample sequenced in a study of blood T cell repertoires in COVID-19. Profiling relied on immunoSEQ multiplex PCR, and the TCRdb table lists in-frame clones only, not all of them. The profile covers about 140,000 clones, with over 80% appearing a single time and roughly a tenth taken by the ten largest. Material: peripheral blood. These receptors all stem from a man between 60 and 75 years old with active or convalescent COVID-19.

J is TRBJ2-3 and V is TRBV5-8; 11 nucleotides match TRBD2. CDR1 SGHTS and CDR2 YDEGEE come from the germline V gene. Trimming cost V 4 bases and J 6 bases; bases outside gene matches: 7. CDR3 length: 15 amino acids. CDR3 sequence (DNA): TGTGCCAGCAGCCTTACTAGCGGGAGAGCGGATACGCAGTATTTT. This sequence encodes CASSLTSGRADTQYF.

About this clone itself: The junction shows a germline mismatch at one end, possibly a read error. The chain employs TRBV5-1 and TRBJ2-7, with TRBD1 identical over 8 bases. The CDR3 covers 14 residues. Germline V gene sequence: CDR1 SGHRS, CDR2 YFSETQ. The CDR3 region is CASSPDRASYGQYF. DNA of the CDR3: TGCGCCAGCAGCCCGGACAGGGCCTCCTACGGGCAGTACTTC.

CDR3 sequence (DNA): TGCAGCGTTGTGACAGGGGGCACTGAAGCTTTCTTT. Encoded protein: CSVVTGGTEAFF. The chain carries TRBV29-1 and TRBJ1-1; 9 bases match TRBD1. The V and J ends lost 4 bases and 4 bases, in that order; junction bases with no gene match: 1. The CDR3 totals 12 residues. Germline V gene lookup returns CDR1 SQVTM and CDR2 ANQGSEA.

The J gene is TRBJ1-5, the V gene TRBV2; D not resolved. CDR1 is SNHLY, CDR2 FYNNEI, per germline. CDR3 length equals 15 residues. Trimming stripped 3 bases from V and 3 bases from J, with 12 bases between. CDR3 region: CASSDEAAYNQPQHF. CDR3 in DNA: TGTGCCAGCAGTGATGAGGCAGCCTACAATCAGCCCCAGCATTTT.

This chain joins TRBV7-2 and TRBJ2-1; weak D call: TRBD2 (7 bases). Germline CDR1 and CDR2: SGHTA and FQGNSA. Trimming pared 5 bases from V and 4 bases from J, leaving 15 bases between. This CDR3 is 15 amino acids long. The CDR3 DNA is TGTGCCAGCAGCCCAACGGGGGGCGGATACAATGAGCAGTTCTTC. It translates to CASSPTGGGYNEQFF.

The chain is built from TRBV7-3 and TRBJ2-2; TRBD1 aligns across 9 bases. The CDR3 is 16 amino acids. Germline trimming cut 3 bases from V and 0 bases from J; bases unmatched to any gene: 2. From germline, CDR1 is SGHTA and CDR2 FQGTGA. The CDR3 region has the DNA TGTGCCAGCAGCTTTGGGACAGGGTCGAACACCGGGGAGCTGTTTTTT. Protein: CASSFGTGSNTGELFF.

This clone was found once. The CDR3 reads CASSSPPRRGAFF. The DNA of the CDR3 is TGTGCCAGCAGCTCCCCACCCCGCCGGGGAGCTTTCTTT. The gene calls are TRBV5-6 and TRBJ1-1; D gene unclear. V lost 3 bases to trimming and J lost 10 bases, with 16 bases between them. In germline, CDR1 is SGHDT, CDR2 YYEEEE. The CDR3 extends over 13 amino acids.

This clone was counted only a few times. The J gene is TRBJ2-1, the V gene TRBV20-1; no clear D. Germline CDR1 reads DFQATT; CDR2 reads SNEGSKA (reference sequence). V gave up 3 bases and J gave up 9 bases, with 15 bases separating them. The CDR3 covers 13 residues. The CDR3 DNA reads TGCAGTGCTAGTGCAGGTTCCCCGCCTGAGCAGTTCTTC. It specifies CSASAGSPPEQFF.

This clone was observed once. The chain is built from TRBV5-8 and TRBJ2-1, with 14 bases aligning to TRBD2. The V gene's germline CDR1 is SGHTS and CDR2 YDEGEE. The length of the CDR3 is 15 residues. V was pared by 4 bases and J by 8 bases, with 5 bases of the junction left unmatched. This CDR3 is CASSVGLAGVYEQFF. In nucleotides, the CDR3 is TGTGCCAGCAGCGTGGGACTAGCGGGAGTGTATGAGCAGTTCTTC. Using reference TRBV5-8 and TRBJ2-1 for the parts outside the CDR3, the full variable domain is EAGVTQSPTHLIKTRGQQATLRCSPISGHTSVYWYQQALGLGLQFLLWYDEGEERNRGNFPPRFSGRQFPNYSSELNVNALELEDSALYLCASSVGLAGVYEQFFGPGTRLTVL.

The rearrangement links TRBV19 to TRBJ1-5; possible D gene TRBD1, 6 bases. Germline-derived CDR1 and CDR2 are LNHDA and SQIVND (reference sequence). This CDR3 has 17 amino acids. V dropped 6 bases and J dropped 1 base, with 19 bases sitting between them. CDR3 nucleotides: TGTGCCAGTAGCAGCATAGGGGGAGGGAAGAGCAATCAGCCCCAGCATTTT. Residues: CASSSIGGGKSNQPQHF.

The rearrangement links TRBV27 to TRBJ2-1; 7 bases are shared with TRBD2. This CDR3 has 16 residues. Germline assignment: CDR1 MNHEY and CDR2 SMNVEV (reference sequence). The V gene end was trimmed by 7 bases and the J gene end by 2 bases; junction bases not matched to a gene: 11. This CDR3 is CASTRAAAGPYNEQFF. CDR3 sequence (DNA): TGTGCCAGCACCCGGGCCGCAGCGGGACCCTACAATGAGCAGTTCTTC.

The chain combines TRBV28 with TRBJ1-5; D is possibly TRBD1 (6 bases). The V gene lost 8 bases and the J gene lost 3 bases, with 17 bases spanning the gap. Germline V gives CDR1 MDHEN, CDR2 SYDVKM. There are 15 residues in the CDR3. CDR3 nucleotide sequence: TGTGCCAGCGGTACACAGGGCGACTACAATCAGCCCCAGCATTTT. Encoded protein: CASGTQGDYNQPQHF.

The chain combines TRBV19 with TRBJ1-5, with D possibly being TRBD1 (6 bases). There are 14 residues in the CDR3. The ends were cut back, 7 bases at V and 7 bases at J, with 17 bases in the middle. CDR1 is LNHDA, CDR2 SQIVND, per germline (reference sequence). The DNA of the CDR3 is TGTGCCAGTACCGCGCACAGGGAGGGACAGCCCCAGCATTTT. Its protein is CASTAHREGQPQHF.

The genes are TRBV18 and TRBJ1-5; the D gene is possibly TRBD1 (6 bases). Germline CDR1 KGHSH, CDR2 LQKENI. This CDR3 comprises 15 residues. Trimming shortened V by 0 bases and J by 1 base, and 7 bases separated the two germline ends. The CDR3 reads CASSPPDRSNQPQHF. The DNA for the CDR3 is TGTGCCAGCTCACCACCCGACAGGAGCAATCAGCCCCAGCATTTT.

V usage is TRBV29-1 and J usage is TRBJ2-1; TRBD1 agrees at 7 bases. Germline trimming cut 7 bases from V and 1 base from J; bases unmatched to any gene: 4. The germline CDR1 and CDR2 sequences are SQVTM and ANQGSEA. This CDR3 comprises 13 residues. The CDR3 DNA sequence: TGCAGCGGAACGGGACAGTCCTACAATGAGCAGTTCTTC. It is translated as CSGTGQSYNEQFF.

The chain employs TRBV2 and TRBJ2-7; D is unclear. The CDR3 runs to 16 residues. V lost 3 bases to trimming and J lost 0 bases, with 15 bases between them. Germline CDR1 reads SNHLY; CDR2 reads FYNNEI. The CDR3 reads CASSDLRGGSSYEQYF. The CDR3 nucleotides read TGTGCCAGCAGTGATCTGAGAGGCGGTTCCTCCTACGAGCAGTACTTC.

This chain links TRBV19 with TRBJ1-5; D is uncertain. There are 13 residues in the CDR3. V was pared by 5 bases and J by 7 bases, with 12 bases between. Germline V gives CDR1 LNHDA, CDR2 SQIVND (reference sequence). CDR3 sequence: CASSDSGEQPQHF. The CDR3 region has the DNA TGTGCCAGTAGTGACTCGGGTGAACAGCCCCAGCATTTT. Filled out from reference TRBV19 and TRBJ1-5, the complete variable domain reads DGGITQSPKYLFRKEGQNVTLSCEQNLNHDAMYWYRQDPGQGLRLIYYSQIVNDFQKGDIAEGYSVSREKKESFPLTVTSAQKNPTAFYLCASSDSGEQPQHFGDGTRLSIL.

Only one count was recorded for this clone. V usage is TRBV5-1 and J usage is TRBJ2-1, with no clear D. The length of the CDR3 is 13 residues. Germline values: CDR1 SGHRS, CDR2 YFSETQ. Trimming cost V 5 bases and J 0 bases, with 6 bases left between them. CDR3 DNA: TGCGCCAGCAGGGCCAACTCCTACAATGAGCAGTTCTTC. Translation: CASRANSYNEQFF.

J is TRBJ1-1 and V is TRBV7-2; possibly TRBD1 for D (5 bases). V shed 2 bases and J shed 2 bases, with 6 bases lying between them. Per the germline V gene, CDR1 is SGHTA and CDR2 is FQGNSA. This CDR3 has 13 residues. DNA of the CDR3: TGTGCCAGCAGCTTACAGGGAAACACTGAAGCTTTCTTT. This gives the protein CASSLQGNTEAFF.

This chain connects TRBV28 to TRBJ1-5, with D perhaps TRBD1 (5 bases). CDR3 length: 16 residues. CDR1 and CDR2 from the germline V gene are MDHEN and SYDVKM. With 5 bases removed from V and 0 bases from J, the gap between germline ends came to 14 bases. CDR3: CASSIEQDYSNQPQHF. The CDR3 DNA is TGTGCCAGCAGTATCGAACAGGACTATAGCAATCAGCCCCAGCATTTT.

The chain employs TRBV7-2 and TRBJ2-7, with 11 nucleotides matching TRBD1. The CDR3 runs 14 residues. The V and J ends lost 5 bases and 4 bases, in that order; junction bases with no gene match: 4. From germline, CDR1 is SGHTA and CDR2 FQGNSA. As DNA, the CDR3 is TGTGCCAGCAGCGGAGGACAGGGGGCTTACGAGCAGTACTTC. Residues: CASSGGQGAYEQYF. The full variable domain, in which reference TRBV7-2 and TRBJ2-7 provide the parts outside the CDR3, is GAGVSQSPSNKVTEKGKDVELRCDPISGHTALYWYRQSLGQGLEFLIYFQGNSAPDKSGLPSDRFSAERTGGSVSTLTIQRTQQEDSAVYLCASSGGQGAYEQYFGPGTRLTVT.

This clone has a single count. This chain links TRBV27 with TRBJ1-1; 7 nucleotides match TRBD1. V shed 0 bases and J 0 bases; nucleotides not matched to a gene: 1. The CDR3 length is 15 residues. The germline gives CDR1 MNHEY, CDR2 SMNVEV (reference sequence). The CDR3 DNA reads TGTGCCAGCAGTTTATCCCAGGGGGTGAACACTGAAGCTTTCTTT. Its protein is CASSLSQGVNTEAFF.

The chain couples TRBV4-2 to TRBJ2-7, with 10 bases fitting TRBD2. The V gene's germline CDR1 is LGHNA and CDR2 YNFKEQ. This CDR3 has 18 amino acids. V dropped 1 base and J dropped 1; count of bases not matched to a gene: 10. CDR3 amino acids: CASSQVGSGRARSYEQYF. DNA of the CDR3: TGTGCCAGCAGCCAAGTAGGGAGCGGGAGGGCCAGGTCCTACGAGCAGTACTTC.

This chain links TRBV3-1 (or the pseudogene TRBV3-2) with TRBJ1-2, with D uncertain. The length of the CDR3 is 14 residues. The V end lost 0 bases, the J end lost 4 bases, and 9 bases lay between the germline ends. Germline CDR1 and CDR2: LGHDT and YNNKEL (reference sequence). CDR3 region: CASSQDPVFYGYTF. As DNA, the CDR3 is TGTGCCAGCAGCCAAGACCCCGTTTTCTATGGCTACACCTTC.

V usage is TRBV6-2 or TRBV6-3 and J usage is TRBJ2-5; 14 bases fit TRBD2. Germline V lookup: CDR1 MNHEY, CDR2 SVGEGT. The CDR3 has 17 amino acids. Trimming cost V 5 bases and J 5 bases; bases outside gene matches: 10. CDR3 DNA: TGTGCCAGCAGTATGGGACTAGCGGGAGCATTTAGTGAGACCCAGTACTTC. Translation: CASSMGLAGAFSETQYF.

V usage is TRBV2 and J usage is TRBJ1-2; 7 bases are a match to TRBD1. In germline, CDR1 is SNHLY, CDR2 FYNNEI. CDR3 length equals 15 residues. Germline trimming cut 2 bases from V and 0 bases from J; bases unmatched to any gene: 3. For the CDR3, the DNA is TGTGCCAGCAGTGAATGGAGGGGGCCTAACTATGGCTACACCTTC. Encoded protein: CASSEWRGPNYGYTF.

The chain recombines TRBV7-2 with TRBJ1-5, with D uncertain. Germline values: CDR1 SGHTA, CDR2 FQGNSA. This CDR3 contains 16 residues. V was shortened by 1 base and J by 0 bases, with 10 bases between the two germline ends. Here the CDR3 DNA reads TGTGCCAGCAGCTTAGAGCCCTCGGTTAGCAATCAGCCCCAGCATTTT. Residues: CASSLEPSVSNQPQHF.

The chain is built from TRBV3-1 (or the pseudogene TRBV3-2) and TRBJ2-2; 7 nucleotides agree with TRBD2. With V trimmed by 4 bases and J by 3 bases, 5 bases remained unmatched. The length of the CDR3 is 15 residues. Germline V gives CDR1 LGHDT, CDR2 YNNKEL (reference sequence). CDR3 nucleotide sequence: TGTGCCAGCAGCCGGCCTAGCGGATACACCGGGGAGCTGTTTTTT. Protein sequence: CASSRPSGYTGELFF.